This TCR beta chain derives from a study of T cells in Graves' hyperthyroidism and ophthalmopathy. Across the whole study: The initial diagnosis was the point when peripheral blood was collected, ahead of any treatment.

The table lists this clonotype with many counts. Its matching antigen is unknown. Amplification yielded TCR beta CDR3 regions, with RNA transcripts as the source. RT-PCR in the first round (using the HTBI primer set) targeted the TCR CDR3. TCRdb passed the multiplex PCR reads through MiXCR, listing each CDR3 protein once. The data show about 260,000 distinct CDR3 sequences, roughly 20% seen once. The CDR3 runs 13 residues. The germline CDR1 and CDR2 sequences are SGHRS and YFSETQ. V dropped 5 bases and J dropped 7; count of bases not matched to a gene: 9. Study results and caveats: A 13 V-J signature model discriminated ophthalmopathy versus stable hyperthyroidism. Blood also held most thyroid clonotypes expanded beyond 0.001.

Used for diagnoses were clinical symptoms, serum thyroxine and TRAb, thyroid ultrasound and orbital computed tomography. V gene TRBV5-1 combines with J gene TRBJ2-7, with 7 bases aligning to TRBD2. The TCR originated in a young man with Graves' ophthalmopathy. The sample was blood. DNA for the CDR3: TGCGCCAGCAGATTAGCGGGTCTGGGTGAGCAGTACTTC. It encodes CASRLAGLGEQYF.